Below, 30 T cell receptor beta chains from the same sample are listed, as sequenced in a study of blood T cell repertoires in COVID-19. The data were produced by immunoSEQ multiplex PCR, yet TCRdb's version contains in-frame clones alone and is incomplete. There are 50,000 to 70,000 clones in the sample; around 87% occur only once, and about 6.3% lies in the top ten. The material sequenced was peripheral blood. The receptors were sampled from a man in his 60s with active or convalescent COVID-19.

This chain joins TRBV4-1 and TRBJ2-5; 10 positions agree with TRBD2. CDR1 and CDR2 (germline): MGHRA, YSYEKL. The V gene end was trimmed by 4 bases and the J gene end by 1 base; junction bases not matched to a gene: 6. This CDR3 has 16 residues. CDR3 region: CASSRPGLAFQETQYF. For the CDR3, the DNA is TGCGCCAGCAGCCGACCGGGACTAGCGTTCCAAGAGACCCAGTACTTC.

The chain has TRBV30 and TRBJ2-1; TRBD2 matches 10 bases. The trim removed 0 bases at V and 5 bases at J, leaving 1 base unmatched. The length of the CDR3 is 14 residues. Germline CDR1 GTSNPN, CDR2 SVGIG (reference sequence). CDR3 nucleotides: TGTGCCTGGAGTGTACTAGCGGGAAACAATGAGCAGTTCTTC. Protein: CAWSVLAGNNEQFF. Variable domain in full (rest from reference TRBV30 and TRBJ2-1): SQTIHQWPATLVQPVGSPLSLECTVEGTSNPNLYWYRQAAGRGLQLLFYSVGIGQISSEVPQNLSASRPQDRQFILSSKKLLLSDSGFYLCAWSVLAGNNEQFFGPGTRLTVL.

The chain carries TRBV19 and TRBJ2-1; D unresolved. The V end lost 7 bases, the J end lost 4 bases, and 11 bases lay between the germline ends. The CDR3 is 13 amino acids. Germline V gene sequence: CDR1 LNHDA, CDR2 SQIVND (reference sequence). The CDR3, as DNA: TGTGCCAGTAACGCAGGCATGTACAATGAGCAGTTCTTC. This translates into CASNAGMYNEQFF.

CDR3 bases: TGTGCCGGGTGGCAGGGGGTGGGATCACCCCTCCACTTT. It encodes CAGWQGVGSPLHF. The chain carries TRBV28 and TRBJ1-6; TRBD1 matches at 7 bases. The length of the CDR3 is 13 residues. V trimming: 11 bases; J trimming: 10 bases; junction bases outside the gene matches: 11. Germline CDR1 reads MDHEN; CDR2 reads SYDVKM.

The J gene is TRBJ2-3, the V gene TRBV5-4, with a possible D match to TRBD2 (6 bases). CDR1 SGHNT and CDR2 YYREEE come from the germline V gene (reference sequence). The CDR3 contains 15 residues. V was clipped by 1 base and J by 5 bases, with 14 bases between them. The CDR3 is CASSLKEGRGDTQYF. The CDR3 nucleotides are TGTGCCAGCAGCTTGAAGGAGGGAAGGGGAGATACGCAGTATTTT.

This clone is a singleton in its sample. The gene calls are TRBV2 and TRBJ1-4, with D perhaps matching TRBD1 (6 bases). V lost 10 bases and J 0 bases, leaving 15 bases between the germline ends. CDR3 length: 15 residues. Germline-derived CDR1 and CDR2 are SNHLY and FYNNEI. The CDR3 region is CATRDRPATNEKLFF. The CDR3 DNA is TGTGCCACTAGAGACAGGCCTGCAACTAATGAAAAACTGTTTTTT.

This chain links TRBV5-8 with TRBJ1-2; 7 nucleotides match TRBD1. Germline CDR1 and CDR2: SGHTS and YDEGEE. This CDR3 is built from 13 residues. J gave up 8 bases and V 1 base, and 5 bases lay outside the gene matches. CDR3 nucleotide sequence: TGTGCCAGCAGCTTGAGAGGGGGCGGGGGCTACACCTTC. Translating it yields CASSLRGGGGYTF. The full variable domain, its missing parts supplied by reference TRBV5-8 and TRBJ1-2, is EAGVTQSPTHLIKTRGQQATLRCSPISGHTSVYWYQQALGLGLQFLLWYDEGEERNRGNFPPRFSGRQFPNYSSELNVNALELEDSALYLCASSLRGGGGYTFGSGTRLTVV.

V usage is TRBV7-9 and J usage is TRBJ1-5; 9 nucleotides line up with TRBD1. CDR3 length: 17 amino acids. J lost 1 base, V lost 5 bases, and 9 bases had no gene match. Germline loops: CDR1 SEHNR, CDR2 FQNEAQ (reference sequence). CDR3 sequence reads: CASSPMSQGASNQPQHF. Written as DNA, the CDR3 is TGTGCCAGCAGCCCTATGTCACAGGGGGCCAGCAATCAGCCCCAGCATTTT.

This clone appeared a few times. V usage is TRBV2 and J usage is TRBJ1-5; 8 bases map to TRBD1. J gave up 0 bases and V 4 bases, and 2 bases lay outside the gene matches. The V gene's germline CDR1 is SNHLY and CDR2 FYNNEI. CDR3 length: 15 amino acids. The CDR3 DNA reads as TGTGCCAGCAGTGGGACAGGGTTTAGCAATCAGCCCCAGCATTTT. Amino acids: CASSGTGFSNQPQHF. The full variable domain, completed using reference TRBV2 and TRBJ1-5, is EPEVTQTPSHQVTQMGQEVILRCVPISNHLYFYWYRQILGQKVEFLVSFYNNEISEKSEIFDDQFSVERPDGSNFTLKIRSTKLEDSAMYFCASSGTGFSNQPQHFGDGTRLSIL.

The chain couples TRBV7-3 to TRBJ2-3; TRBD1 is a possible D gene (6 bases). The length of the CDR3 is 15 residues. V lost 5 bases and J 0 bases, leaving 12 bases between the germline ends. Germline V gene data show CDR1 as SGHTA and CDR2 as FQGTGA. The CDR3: CASSAQGHSTDTQYF. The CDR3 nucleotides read TGTGCCAGCAGCGCACAGGGACATAGCACAGATACGCAGTATTTT.

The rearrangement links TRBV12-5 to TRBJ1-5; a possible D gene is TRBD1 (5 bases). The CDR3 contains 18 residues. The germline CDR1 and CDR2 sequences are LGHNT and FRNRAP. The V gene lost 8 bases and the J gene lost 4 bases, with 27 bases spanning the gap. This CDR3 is CASPEEGPAVSWNQPQHF. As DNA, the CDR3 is TGTGCTAGTCCCGAGGAGGGGCCCGCCGTAAGTTGGAATCAGCCCCAGCATTTT. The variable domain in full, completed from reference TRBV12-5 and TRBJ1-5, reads DARVTQTPRHKVTEMGQEVTMRCQPILGHNTVFWYRQTMMQGLELLAYFRNRAPLDDSGMPKDRFSAEMPDATLATLKIQPSEPRDSAVYFCASPEEGPAVSWNQPQHFGDGTRLSIL.

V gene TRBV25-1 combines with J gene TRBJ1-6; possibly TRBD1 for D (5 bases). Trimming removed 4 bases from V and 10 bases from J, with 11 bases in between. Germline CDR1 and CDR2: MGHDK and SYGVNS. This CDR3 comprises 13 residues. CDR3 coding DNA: TGTGCCAGCAGTGGACAGCGTGGATCACCCCTCCACTTT. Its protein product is CASSGQRGSPLHF.

The DNA of the CDR3 is TGTGCCGCAGGGGGTGGGACGTACTCTGGGGCCAACGTCCTGACTTTC. As protein: CAAGGGTYSGANVLTF. The V call is TRBV19, the J call TRBJ2-6; 7 bases are shared with TRBD1. The CDR3 is 16 amino acids. V trimming: 11 bases; J trimming: 0 bases; junction bases outside the gene matches: 10. CDR1 is LNHDA, CDR2 SQIVND, per germline (reference sequence).

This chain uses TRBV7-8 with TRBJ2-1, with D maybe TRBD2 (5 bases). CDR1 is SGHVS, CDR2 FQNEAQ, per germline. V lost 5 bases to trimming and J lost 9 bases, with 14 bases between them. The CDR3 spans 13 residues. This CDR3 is CASSTSLEVEQFF. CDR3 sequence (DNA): TGTGCCAGCAGCACCTCACTAGAGGTTGAGCAGTTCTTC.

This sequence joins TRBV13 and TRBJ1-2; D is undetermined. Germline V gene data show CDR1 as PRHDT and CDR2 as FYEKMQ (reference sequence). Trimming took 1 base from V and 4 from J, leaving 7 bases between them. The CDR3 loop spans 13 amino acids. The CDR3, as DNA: TGTGCCAGCAGCTTAGAGCGGAGCTATGGCTACACCTTC. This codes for CASSLERSYGYTF.

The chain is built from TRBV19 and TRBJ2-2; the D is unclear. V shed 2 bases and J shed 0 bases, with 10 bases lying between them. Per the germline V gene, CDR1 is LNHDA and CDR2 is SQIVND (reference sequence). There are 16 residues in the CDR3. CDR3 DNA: TGTGCCAGTAGTATATACTCAACCTCGAACACCGGGGAGCTGTTTTTT. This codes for CASSIYSTSNTGELFF. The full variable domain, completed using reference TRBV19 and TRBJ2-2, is DGGITQSPKYLFRKEGQNVTLSCEQNLNHDAMYWYRQDPGQGLRLIYYSQIVNDFQKGDIAEGYSVSREKKESFPLTVTSAQKNPTAFYLCASSIYSTSNTGELFFGEGSRLTVL.

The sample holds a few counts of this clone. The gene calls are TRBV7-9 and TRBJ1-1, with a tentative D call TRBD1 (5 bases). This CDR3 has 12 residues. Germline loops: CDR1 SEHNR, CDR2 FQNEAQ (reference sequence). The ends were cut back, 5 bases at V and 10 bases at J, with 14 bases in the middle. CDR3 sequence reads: CASSPGGERAFF. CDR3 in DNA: TGTGCCAGCAGCCCCGGAGGGGAAAGAGCTTTCTTT. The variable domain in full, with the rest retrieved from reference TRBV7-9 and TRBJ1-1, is DTGVSQNPRHKITKRGQNVTFRCDPISEHNRLYWYRQTLGQGPEFLTYFQNEAQLEKSRLLSDRFSAERPKGSFSTLEIQRTEQGDSAMYLCASSPGGERAFFGQGTRLTVV.

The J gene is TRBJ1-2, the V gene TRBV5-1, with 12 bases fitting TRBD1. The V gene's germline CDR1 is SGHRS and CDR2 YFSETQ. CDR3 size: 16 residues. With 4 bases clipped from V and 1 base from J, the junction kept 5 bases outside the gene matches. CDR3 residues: CASSDRDRGLNYGYTF. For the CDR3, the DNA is TGCGCCAGCAGCGACCGGGACAGGGGGCTTAACTATGGCTACACCTTC.

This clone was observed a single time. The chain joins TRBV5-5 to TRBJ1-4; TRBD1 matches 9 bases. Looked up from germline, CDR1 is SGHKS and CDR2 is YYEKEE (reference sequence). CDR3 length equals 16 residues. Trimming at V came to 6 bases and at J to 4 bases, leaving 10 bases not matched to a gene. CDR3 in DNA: TGTGCCAGCATTTCAAGGACAGGGGCCGGTAATGAAAAACTGTTTTTT. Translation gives CASISRTGAGNEKLFF.

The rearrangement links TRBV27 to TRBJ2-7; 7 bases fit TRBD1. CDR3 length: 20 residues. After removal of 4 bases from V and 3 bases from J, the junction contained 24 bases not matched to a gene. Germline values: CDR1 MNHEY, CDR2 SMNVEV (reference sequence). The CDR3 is CASSSKHRGWVSGGFYEQYF. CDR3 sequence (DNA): TGTGCCAGCAGTTCCAAACACAGGGGTTGGGTGAGTGGCGGGTTCTACGAGCAGTACTTC.

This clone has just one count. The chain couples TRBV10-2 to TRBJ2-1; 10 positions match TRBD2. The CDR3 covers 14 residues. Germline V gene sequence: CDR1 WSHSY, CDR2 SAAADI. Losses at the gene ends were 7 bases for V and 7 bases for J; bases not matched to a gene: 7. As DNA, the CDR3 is TGCGCCAGCATGGGTAGCGGGAGGCTGAATGAGCAGTTCTTC. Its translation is CASMGSGRLNEQFF.

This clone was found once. The CDR3, as DNA: TGTGCCAGCAGGATGACAGGGGGGCAGCCCCAGCATTTT. This translates into CASRMTGGQPQHF. The J gene is TRBJ1-5, the V gene TRBV6-5; 9 bases line up with TRBD1. The trim removed 6 bases at V and 7 bases at J, leaving 4 bases unmatched. CDR3 size: 13 residues. Germline loops: CDR1 MNHEY, CDR2 SVGAGI.

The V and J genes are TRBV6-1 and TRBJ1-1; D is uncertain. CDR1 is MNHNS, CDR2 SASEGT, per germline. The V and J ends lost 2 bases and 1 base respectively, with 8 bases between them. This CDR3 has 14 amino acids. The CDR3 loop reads CASSELSWNTEAFF. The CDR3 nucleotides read TGTGCCAGCAGTGAATTGTCTTGGAACACTGAAGCTTTCTTT.

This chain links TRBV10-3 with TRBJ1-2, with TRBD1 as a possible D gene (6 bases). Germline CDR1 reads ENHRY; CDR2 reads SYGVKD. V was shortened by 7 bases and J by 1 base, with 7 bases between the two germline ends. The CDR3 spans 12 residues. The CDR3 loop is CAIMDSNYGYTF. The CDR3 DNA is TGTGCCATCATGGACAGTAACTATGGCTACACCTTC.

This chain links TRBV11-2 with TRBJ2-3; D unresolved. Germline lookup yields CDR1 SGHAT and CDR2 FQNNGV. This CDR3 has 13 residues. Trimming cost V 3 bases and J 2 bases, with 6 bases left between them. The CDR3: CASSFPNTDTQYF. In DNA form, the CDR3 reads TGTGCCAGCAGCTTCCCCAACACAGATACGCAGTATTTT.

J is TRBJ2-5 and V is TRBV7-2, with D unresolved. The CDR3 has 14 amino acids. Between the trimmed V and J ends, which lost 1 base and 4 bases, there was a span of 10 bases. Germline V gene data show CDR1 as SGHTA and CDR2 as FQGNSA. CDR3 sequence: CASSLGLSGETQYF. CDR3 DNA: TGTGCCAGCAGCTTAGGCCTGTCGGGAGAGACCCAGTACTTC.

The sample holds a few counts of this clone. The CDR3 is CASSPSISTDTQYF. CDR3 DNA: TGCGCCAGCAGTCCTAGCATCAGCACAGATACGCAGTATTTT. This chain connects TRBV10-1 to TRBJ2-3; perhaps TRBD2 as D (5 bases). The V end was cut by 5 bases, the J end by 0 bases, with 9 bases between. Germline CDR1 is WNHNN and CDR2 is SYGVQD (reference sequence). The CDR3 sequence is 14 residues long.

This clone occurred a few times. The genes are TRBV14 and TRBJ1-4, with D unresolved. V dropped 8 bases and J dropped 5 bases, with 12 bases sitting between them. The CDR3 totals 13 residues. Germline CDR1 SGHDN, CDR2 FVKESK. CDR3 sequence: CASSGGLNEKLFF. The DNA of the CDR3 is TGTGCCAGCTCCGGAGGCCTGAATGAAAAACTGTTTTTT.

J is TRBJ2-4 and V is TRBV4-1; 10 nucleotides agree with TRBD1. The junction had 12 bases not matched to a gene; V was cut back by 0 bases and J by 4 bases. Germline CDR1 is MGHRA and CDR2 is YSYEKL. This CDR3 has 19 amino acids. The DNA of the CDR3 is TGCGCCAGCAGCCAAGATTGGCTAGGGACAGGGGCCTCAAAAAACATTCAGTACTTC. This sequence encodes CASSQDWLGTGASKNIQYF.

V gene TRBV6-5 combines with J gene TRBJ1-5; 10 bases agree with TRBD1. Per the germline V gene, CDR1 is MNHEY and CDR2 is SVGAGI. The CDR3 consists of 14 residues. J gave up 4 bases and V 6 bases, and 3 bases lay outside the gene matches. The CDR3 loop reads CASRPGQGNQPQHF. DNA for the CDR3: TGTGCCAGCAGGCCGGGACAGGGGAATCAGCCCCAGCATTTT.